This TCR beta chain came from a study of OX40 agonist ivuxolimab in advanced cancers. Study results and caveats: Antigen specificity remained undetermined for the expanded peripheral T cells. Both blood CD4+ and CD8+ T cells showed clonal growth by week 6 at 0.1 to 3.0 mg/kg.

Produced via immunoSEQ multiplex PCR; TCRdb's table is partial and in-frame only. Of around 67,000 clones in the sample, 80% are singletons; the top ten hold more than 1%. With respect to this clone: Its target is not known.

Per the germline V gene, CDR1 is SGHTA and CDR2 is FQGNSA. V was shortened by 2 bases and J by 1 base, with 11 bases between the two germline ends. This CDR3 spans 15 amino acids. Sequenced material: CD4+ or CD8+ T cells sorted from blood, taken in a trial of the OX40 agonist ivuxolimab. This TCR came from an adult with an advanced solid tumor such as melanoma, head and neck, liver or kidney cancer. The V and J genes are TRBV7-2 and TRBJ2-5, with D unresolved. The CDR3 here is CASSLKSSFQETQYF. The CDR3, as DNA: TGTGCCAGCAGCTTAAAGAGTAGCTTCCAAGAGACCCAGTACTTC.